The 9 T cell receptor beta chains presented below share a single source sample, sequenced in a study of T-cell reconstitution after alpha-beta-depleted transplantation in children. Unique molecular identifiers were incorporated when the TCRbeta library was constructed. TCRdb passed the PCR reads through MiXCR, listing each CDR3 protein once. This table has over 100,000 distinct CDR3 sequences, approximately 10% appearing once. The sequences come from PBMCs, collected before TCRalphabeta/CD19-depleted stem cell transplant. The receptor source for this set is a boy younger than 10 with acute lymphoblastic leukemia, due to receive a stem cell transplant.

In its sample, this clonotype was seen a few times. This chain uses TRBV15 with TRBJ2-7; perhaps TRBD2 as D (6 bases). Germline CDR1 is LNHNV and CDR2 is YYDKDF (reference sequence). V gave up 8 bases and J gave up 2 bases, with 13 bases separating them. The CDR3 extends over 13 amino acids. CDR3 DNA sequence: TGTGCCACCTCCCCTAGCGAGACCTACGAGCAGTACTTC. Amino acids: CATSPSETYEQYF. Based on the CDR3 plus reference TRBV15 and TRBJ2-7, the full variable domain is DAMVIQNPRYQVTQFGKPVTLSCSQTLNHNVMYWYQQKSSQAPKLLFHYYDKDFNNEADTPDNFQSRRPNTSFCFLDIRSPGLGDTAMYLCATSPSETYEQYFGPGTRLTVT.

Comment on this clonotype: This may come from a read error, since a much larger clone is one base off. V usage is TRBV20-1 and J usage is TRBJ2-4, with D perhaps matching TRBD2 (5 bases). CDR1 and CDR2 (germline): DFQATT, SNEGSKA (reference sequence). Between the trimmed V and J ends, which lost 0 bases and 1 base, there was a span of 13 bases. This CDR3 spans 16 amino acids. This CDR3 is CSARDHGCGAKNIQYF. The CDR3 DNA reads as TGCAGTGCTAGAGATCATGGGTGCGGGGCCAAAAACATTCAGTACTTC.

This clonotype was seen only a few times. V gene TRBV20-1 combines with J gene TRBJ2-4; possibly TRBD1 or TRBD2 for D (6 bases each). Deletions cut 2 bases from V and 0 bases from J, with 17 bases between. Per the germline V gene, CDR1 is DFQATT and CDR2 is SNEGSKA (reference sequence). The CDR3 has 17 residues. CDR3 protein: CSARSPVRGVAKNIQYF. The CDR3 DNA reads as TGCAGTGCTAGATCCCCCGTTAGGGGGGTAGCCAAAAACATTCAGTACTTC.

This clonotype was detected only a few times. The chain has TRBV4-1 and TRBJ2-7, with D possibly matching TRBD2 (6 bases). This CDR3 contains 16 residues. Germline V gene lookup returns CDR1 MGHRA and CDR2 YSYEKL. Deletions cut 0 bases from V and 2 bases from J, with 14 bases between. In DNA form, the CDR3 reads TGCGCCAGCAGCCAAGAGTTGGGGGGTTGGACCTACGAGCAGTACTTC. Amino acids: CASSQELGGWTYEQYF.

Only a few counts were recorded for this clonotype. The chain is built from TRBV27 and TRBJ2-1; 7 nucleotides align to TRBD1. The germline gives CDR1 MNHEY, CDR2 SMNVEV (reference sequence). The CDR3 is 14 amino acids. J lost 2 bases, V lost 7 bases, and 5 bases had no gene match. CDR3 DNA: TGTGCCAGCACCAGGGGGAGCCCCTACAATGAGCAGTTCTTC. It codes for CASTRGSPYNEQFF.

The V and J genes are TRBV28 and TRBJ2-1, with 7 bases matching TRBD1. CDR1 is MDHEN and CDR2 is SYDVKM in the germline V gene. The CDR3 covers 15 residues. Trimming at V came to 6 bases and at J to 5 bases, leaving 10 bases not matched to a gene. CDR3 DNA: TGTGCCAGCAGCCCACCACGGGACAGACACAATGAGCAGTTCTTC. Translation gives CASSPPRDRHNEQFF.

The V call is TRBV5-1, the J call TRBJ1-1, with D possibly being TRBD1 (5 bases). Germline V CDR1 and CDR2: SGHRS, YFSETQ. The V gene lost 4 bases and the J gene lost 3 bases, with 16 bases spanning the gap. This CDR3 contains 15 residues. CDR3: CASSLDQGWYTEAFF. The CDR3 DNA is TGCGCCAGCAGCCTGGATCAGGGCTGGTACACTGAAGCTTTCTTT.

This chain joins TRBV3-1 and TRBJ2-5; D possibly matches TRBD1 or TRBD2 (6 bases each). V was cut by 0 bases and J by 4 bases, with 21 bases left in between. The germline V gene has CDR1 LGHDT and CDR2 YNNKEL (reference sequence). The CDR3 spans 18 residues. The CDR3 region is CASSQEFFGGLEVETQYF. Written as DNA, the CDR3 is TGTGCCAGCAGCCAAGAGTTCTTTGGGGGGCTGGAGGTAGAGACCCAGTACTTC.

V gene TRBV20-1 combines with J gene TRBJ2-2, with a tentative D call TRBD2 (6 bases). The V gene lost 2 bases and the J gene lost 9 bases, with 16 bases spanning the gap. The CDR3 is 14 amino acids. The V gene's germline CDR1 is DFQATT and CDR2 SNEGSKA (reference sequence). CDR3 nucleotides: TGCAGTGCTAGACGGGCCGAGCGGGTCCGGGAGCTGTTTTTT. This encodes CSARRAERVRELFF.